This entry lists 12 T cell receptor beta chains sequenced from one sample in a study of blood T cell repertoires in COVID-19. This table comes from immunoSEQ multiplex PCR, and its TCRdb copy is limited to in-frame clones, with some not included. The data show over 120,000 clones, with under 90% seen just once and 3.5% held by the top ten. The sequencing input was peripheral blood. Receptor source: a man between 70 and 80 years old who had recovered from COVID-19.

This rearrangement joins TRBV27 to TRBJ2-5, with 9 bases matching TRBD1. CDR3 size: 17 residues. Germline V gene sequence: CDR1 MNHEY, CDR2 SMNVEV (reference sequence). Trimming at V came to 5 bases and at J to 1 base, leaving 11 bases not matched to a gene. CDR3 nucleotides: TGTGCCAGCAGTACCCGCCGGGACAGGGCAAGCCAAGAGACCCAGTACTTC. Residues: CASSTRRDRASQETQYF.

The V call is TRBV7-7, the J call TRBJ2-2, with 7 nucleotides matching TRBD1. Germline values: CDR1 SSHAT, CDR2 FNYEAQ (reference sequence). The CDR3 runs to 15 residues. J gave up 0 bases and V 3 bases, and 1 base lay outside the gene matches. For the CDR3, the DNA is TGTGCCAGCAGCTTGGGGACAGCGAACACCGGGGAGCTGTTTTTT. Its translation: CASSLGTANTGELFF.

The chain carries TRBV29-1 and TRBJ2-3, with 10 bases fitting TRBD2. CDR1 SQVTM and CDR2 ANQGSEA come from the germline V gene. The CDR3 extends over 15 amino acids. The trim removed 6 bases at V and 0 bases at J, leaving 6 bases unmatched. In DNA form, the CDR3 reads TGCAGCGTCGGGACTAGCGCAGCTAGCACAGATACGCAGTATTTT. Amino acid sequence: CSVGTSAASTDTQYF.

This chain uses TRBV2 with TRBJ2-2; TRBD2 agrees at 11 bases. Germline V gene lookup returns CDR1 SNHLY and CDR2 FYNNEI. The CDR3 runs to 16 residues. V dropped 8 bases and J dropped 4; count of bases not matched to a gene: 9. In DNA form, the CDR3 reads TGTGCCAGCTCCAACCCCGGGACTAGCGGCACCGGGGAGCTGTTTTTT. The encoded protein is CASSNPGTSGTGELFF.

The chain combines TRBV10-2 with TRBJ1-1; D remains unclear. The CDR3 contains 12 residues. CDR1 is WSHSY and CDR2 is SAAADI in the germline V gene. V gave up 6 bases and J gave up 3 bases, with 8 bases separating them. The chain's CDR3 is CASRFRDTEAFF. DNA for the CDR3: TGCGCCAGCAGATTCCGGGACACTGAAGCTTTCTTT.

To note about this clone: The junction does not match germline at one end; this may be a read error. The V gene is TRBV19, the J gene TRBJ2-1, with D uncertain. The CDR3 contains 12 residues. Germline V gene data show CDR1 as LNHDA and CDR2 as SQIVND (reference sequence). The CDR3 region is CASSIGYSEQFF. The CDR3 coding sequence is TGTGCCAGTAGTATAGGGTACAGTGAGCAGTTCTTC. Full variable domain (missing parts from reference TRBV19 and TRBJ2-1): DGGITQSPKYLFRKEGQNVTLSCEQNLNHDAMYWYRQDPGQGLRLIYYSQIVNDFQKGDIAEGYSVSREKKESFPLTVTSAQKNPTAFYLCASSIGYSEQFFGPGTRLTVL.

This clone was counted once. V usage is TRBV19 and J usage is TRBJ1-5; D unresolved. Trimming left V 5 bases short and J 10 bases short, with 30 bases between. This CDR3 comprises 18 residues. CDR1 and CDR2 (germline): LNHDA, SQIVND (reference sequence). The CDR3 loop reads CASSSLRQGYTKYVPQHF. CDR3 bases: TGTGCCAGTAGTTCCCTCCGACAAGGCTATACCAAGTACGTACCCCAGCATTTT.

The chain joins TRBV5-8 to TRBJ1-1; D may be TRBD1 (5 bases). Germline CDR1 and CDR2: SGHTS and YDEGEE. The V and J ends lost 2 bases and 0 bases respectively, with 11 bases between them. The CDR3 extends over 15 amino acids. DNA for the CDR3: TGTGCCAGCAGCTTACTTCCAGGGATGAACACTGAAGCTTTCTTT. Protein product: CASSLLPGMNTEAFF. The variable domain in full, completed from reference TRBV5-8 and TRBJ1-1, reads EAGVTQSPTHLIKTRGQQATLRCSPISGHTSVYWYQQALGLGLQFLLWYDEGEERNRGNFPPRFSGRQFPNYSSELNVNALELEDSALYLCASSLLPGMNTEAFFGQGTRLTVV.

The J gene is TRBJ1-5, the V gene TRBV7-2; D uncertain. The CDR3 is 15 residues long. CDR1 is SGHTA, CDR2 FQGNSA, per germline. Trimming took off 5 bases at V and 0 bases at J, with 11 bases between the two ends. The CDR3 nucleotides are TGTGCCAGCAGCCCCTGGGCCCATAGCAATCAGCCCCAGCATTTT. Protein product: CASSPWAHSNQPQHF.

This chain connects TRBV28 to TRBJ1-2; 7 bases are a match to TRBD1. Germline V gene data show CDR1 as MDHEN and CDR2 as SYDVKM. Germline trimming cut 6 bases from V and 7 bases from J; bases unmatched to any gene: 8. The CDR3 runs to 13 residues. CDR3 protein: CASRLADRIGYTF. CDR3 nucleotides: TGTGCCAGCAGACTAGCGGACAGGATTGGCTACACCTTC.

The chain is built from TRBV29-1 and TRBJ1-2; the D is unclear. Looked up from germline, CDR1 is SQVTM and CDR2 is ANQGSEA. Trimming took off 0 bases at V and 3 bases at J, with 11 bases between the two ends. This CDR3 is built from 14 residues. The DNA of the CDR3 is TGCAGCGTTGAAGATTTAGCCAGCTACTATGGCTACACCTTC. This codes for CSVEDLASYYGYTF.

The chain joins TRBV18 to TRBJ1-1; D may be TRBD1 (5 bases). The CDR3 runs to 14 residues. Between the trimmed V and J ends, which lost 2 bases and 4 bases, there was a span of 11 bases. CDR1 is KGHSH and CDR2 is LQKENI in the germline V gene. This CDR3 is CASSPSGLTTEAFF. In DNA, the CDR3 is TGTGCCAGCTCACCATCGGGACTGACCACTGAAGCTTTCTTT.